This T cell receptor beta chain appears in the sequencing data of a study of T cells expressing NK-cell markers (dated by TCRdb to 2018 to 2020). Notes on the research overall: In sorted CD3+CD56+NKG2C+, CD3+CD56+NKG2C- and CD3+CD56-NKG2C+ T-cell subsets from several donors, TCR beta-chain repertoires were profiled. Seven of the eight sequenced donors were HCMV-seropositive and one was HCMV-seronegative. The eight sequenced donors were randomly selected healthy volunteers, three men and five women. Illumina HiSeq 2000/2500, MiSeq or NextSeq was used to sequence libraries as 2 x 150 bp reads.

HCMV serostatus was determined by detecting HCMV-specific IgG in serum with a commercial ELISA kit. Peripheral blood mononuclear cells were isolated from blood by Ficoll density gradient centrifugation. TCRdb lists the instrument as Illumina HiSeq 2000. 5'RACE template switching, by which a universal primer site and unique molecular identifiers were added, was used to make TCR beta cDNA libraries. Priming for cDNA synthesis came from the TCR beta constant segment, and two successive PCR amplification steps followed. Concerning the study's data processing: MIGEC handled demultiplexing of the reads and grouping by UMI, while MiTCR was used to assemble and quantify clonotypes. To exclude erroneous sequences, any TCR cDNA sequence not supported by at least two reads was discarded. The tcR package was used for downstream repertoire analysis, and clonotypes were matched across fractions by CDR3 nucleotide sequence plus V segment. VDJmatch was used to annotate antigen specificity against VDJdb, with one amino acid substitution in CDR3 permitted. TCRdb reprocessed the sequencing reads and holds a single record per CDR3 protein sequence, with no DNA. For this entry, the V and J calls and clone size follow TCRdb and not the study's own pipeline. The sample's table covers fewer than 550,000 distinct CDR3 sequences. Over 1.1% of the sample lies in the top ten.

Points on this clonotype: The target of this receptor is not known.

Overall study results and their limits: Those dominant clonotypes were again the most abundant among CD3+CD56-NKG2C+ cells in a handful of donors, at roughly 28.3-65%. It remained unclear whether the expanded NKG2C-expressing T cell clones were specific for HCMV antigens. For roughly 6 donors, the dominant CD3+CD56+NKG2C+ clonotypes were among the top 10 CD8+ clonotypes and accounted for roughly 1.0-7.5% of CD8+ T cells.

The germline V gene sets CDR1 to MGHRA and CDR2 to YSYEKL. The CDR3 starts with the cysteine, ends with the phenylalanine, and has 18 residues. DNA was not recorded. The sequence joins TRBV4-1 to TRBJ2-1; no DNA is available, so the TRBD1 call from TCRdb remains unchecked. The sequence was collected from a woman aged 50 to 65 in good health. Donor details come from another sample of the same person, matched by shared clones. The sample consisted of blood T cells: a sorted CD56 or NKG2C T cell subset, CD4+ or CD8+ T cells, or bulk PBMC T cells (not recorded which). The CDR3 amino acid sequence is: CASSQEGKGARSYNEQFF.